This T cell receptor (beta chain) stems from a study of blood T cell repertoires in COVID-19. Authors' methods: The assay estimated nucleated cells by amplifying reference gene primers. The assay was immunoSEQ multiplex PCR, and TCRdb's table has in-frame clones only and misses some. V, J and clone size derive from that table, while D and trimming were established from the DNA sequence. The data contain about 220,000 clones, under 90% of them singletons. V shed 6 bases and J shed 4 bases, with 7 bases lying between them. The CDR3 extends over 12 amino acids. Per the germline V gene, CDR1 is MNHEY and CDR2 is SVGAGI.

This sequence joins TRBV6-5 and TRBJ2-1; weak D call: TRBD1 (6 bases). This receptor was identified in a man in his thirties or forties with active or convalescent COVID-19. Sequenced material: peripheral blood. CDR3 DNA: TGTGCCAGCAGACAGGGATACAATGAGCAGTTCTTC. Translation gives CASRQGYNEQFF.